A selection of T cell receptor beta chains follows, all from one sample in a study of technical replicates of blood from several donors. TCRdb keeps only in-frame clones here, not all; method: immunoSEQ multiplex PCR. The repertoire holds almost 70,000 clones, with approximately 89% as singletons. The sequenced material came from PBMCs. These receptors originate from a human donor in good health. Some clones in this sample may be carry-over from other donors' samples. CDR3s include the opening cysteine and the closing phenylalanine or tryptophan. A D gene is named only where the DNA matches it firmly. Some rows have no size entry. The others give once, few or many, or a class for an expanded clone.

d_call: TRBD1; v_call: TRBV4-1; j_call: TRBJ2-7; cdr3_length: 15; clone_size: once; cdr3_nt: TGCGCCAGCAGCACGAACAGGGGGCGCATCAACGAGCAGTACTTC; cdr3_aa: CASSTNRGRINEQYF
d_call: TRBD1; v_call: TRBV19; j_call: TRBJ1-1; cdr3_length: 14; clone_size: .; cdr3_nt: TGTGCCAGTAGTATAATGGACAGGGCATCTGAAGCTTTCTTT; cdr3_aa: CASSIMDRASEAFF
d_call: TRBD1; v_call: TRBV5-4; j_call: TRBJ1-4; cdr3_length: 18; clone_size: .; cdr3_nt: TGTGCCAGCAGCCATATCCCCGGGACAGGGCCCGAGGGTGAAAAACTGTTTTTT; cdr3_aa: CASSHIPGTGPEGEKLFF
d_call: .; v_call: TRBV7-9; j_call: TRBJ2-2; cdr3_length: 17; clone_size: .; cdr3_nt: TGTGCCAGCAGCTGGCCTCTGGCCAGGGGAAATTCCGGGGAGCTGTTTTTT; cdr3_aa: CASSWPLARGNSGELFF
d_call: TRBD1; v_call: TRBV14; j_call: TRBJ1-2; cdr3_length: 14; clone_size: .; cdr3_nt: TGTGCCAGCAGCCCCGGGACAGGGGCGCATGGCTACACCTTC; cdr3_aa: CASSPGTGAHGYTF
d_call: TRBD1; v_call: TRBV9; j_call: TRBJ2-7; cdr3_length: 13; clone_size: .; cdr3_nt: TGTGCCAGCAGCGTAGAAGGGGGCGACGAGCAGTACTTC; cdr3_aa: CASSVEGGDEQYF
d_call: TRBD1; v_call: TRBV19; j_call: TRBJ1-2; cdr3_length: 14; clone_size: .; cdr3_nt: TGTGCCAGTAGTATAAGGGGACAGGGAAAAGGCTACACCTTC; cdr3_aa: CASSIRGQGKGYTF
d_call: TRBD2; v_call: TRBV7-2; j_call: TRBJ2-7; cdr3_length: 18; clone_size: .; cdr3_nt: TGTGCCAGCAGCTTAGGCCTAGCGGGAGATCATCGCACCTACGAGCAGTACTTC; cdr3_aa: CASSLGLAGDHRTYEQYF
d_call: .; v_call: TRBV4-2; j_call: TRBJ1-1; cdr3_length: 14; clone_size: .; cdr3_nt: TGTGCCAGCAGCCAAGCAGGACAGCTGACTGAAGCTTTCTTT; cdr3_aa: CASSQAGQLTEAFF
d_call: .; v_call: TRBV5-4; j_call: TRBJ2-7; cdr3_length: 15; clone_size: .; cdr3_nt: TGTGCCAGCAGCTTGGCCAGCGCTACCGCCTACGAGCAGTACTTC; cdr3_aa: CASSLASATAYEQYF
d_call: TRBD1; v_call: TRBV12-5; j_call: TRBJ1-1; cdr3_length: 15; clone_size: once; cdr3_nt: TGTGCTAGTGGGCCGGTGACAGGGTTGAACACTGAAGCTTTCTTT; cdr3_aa: CASGPVTGLNTEAFF
d_call: TRBD1; v_call: TRBV7-2; j_call: TRBJ1-1; cdr3_length: 15; clone_size: once; cdr3_nt: TGTGCCAGCAGCTTAGTTACAGGGGGAAACACTGAAGCTTTCTTT; cdr3_aa: CASSLVTGGNTEAFF
d_call: TRBD1; v_call: TRBV30; j_call: TRBJ1-1; cdr3_length: 13; clone_size: .; cdr3_nt: TGTGCCTGGAGTGTAGGGGGCGACACTGAAGCTTTCTTT; cdr3_aa: CAWSVGGDTEAFF
d_call: .; v_call: TRBV11-2; j_call: TRBJ2-5; cdr3_length: 12; clone_size: .; cdr3_nt: TGTGCCAGCAGCCCGTACCAAGAGACCCAGTACTTC; cdr3_aa: CASSPYQETQYF
d_call: TRBD2; v_call: TRBV18; j_call: TRBJ2-3; cdr3_length: 16; clone_size: .; cdr3_nt: TGTGCCAGCTCACCACCGTCGGGAGGAGGCACAGATACGCAGTATTTT; cdr3_aa: CASSPPSGGGTDTQYF
d_call: TRBD1; v_call: TRBV28; j_call: TRBJ1-6; cdr3_length: 18; clone_size: .; cdr3_nt: TGTGCCAGCAGTTCTCGTCCCCACAGGACAGGGGGTACTGCACCCCTCCACTTT; cdr3_aa: CASSSRPHRTGGTAPLHF
d_call: .; v_call: TRBV18; j_call: TRBJ1-4; cdr3_length: 13; clone_size: .; cdr3_nt: TGTGCCAGCTCAGCTCGACAGAATGAAAAACTGTTTTTT; cdr3_aa: CASSARQNEKLFF
d_call: TRBD1; v_call: TRBV4-1; j_call: TRBJ1-4; cdr3_length: 20; clone_size: few; cdr3_nt: TGCGCCAGCAGCCAAGAGGCCACAGGGGGCCTCCTTGCAACTAATGAAAAACTGTTTTTT; cdr3_aa: CASSQEATGGLLATNEKLFF
d_call: .; v_call: TRBV19; j_call: TRBJ1-2; cdr3_length: 13; clone_size: .; cdr3_nt: TGTGCCAGTAGTATAGAGGCCAGATCGGGCTACACCTTC; cdr3_aa: CASSIEARSGYTF
d_call: TRBD1; v_call: TRBV5-1; j_call: TRBJ1-5; cdr3_length: 15; clone_size: .; cdr3_nt: TGCGCCAGCAGCTTGAACGGGGACAGTAATCAGCCCCAGCATTTT; cdr3_aa: CASSLNGDSNQPQHF
d_call: .; v_call: TRBV5-1; j_call: TRBJ2-3; cdr3_length: 13; clone_size: .; cdr3_nt: TGCGCCAGCAGCTTGGAGGGCGGGGCTACGCAGTATTTT; cdr3_aa: CASSLEGGATQYF
d_call: TRBD1; v_call: TRBV6-1; j_call: TRBJ1-2; cdr3_length: 11; clone_size: .; cdr3_nt: TGTGCGAGCCAGGGGGTGTATGGCTACACCTTC; cdr3_aa: CASQGVYGYTF
d_call: .; v_call: TRBV6-5; j_call: TRBJ2-5; cdr3_length: 13; clone_size: .; cdr3_nt: TGTGCCAGCACCGGGACTCTGGAGTTCACCCAGTACTTC; cdr3_aa: CASTGTLEFTQYF
d_call: .; v_call: TRBV9; j_call: TRBJ2-3; cdr3_length: 16; clone_size: .; cdr3_nt: TGTGCCAGCAGCGTCTCGTTGCGCCCCCGCACAGATACGCAGTATTTT; cdr3_aa: CASSVSLRPRTDTQYF
d_call: .; v_call: TRBV7-9; j_call: TRBJ1-2; cdr3_length: 16; clone_size: .; cdr3_nt: TGTGCCAGCAGCCACAGTCTAATCCGAGCTAACTATGGCTACACCTTC; cdr3_aa: CASSHSLIRANYGYTF
d_call: TRBD1; v_call: TRBV11-3; j_call: TRBJ2-1; cdr3_length: 17; clone_size: .; cdr3_nt: TGTGCCAGCAGCTACGGACAGGGGGGTGGTAGAAACAATGAGCAGTTCTTC; cdr3_aa: CASSYGQGGGRNNEQFF
d_call: TRBD2; v_call: TRBV5-4; j_call: TRBJ2-1; cdr3_length: 15; clone_size: .; cdr3_nt: TGTGCCAGCAGACCCGCGGGGGGGCCGTTAAATGAGCAGTTCTTC; cdr3_aa: CASRPAGGPLNEQFF
d_call: TRBD1; v_call: TRBV7-2; j_call: TRBJ1-2; cdr3_length: 14; clone_size: .; cdr3_nt: TGTGCCAGCAGCTGGGGACAGGGGTTTGATAGCTACACCTTC; cdr3_aa: CASSWGQGFDSYTF
d_call: TRBD1; v_call: TRBV7-8; j_call: TRBJ1-1; cdr3_length: 15; clone_size: .; cdr3_nt: TGTGCCAGCAGCTCCCGACAGGGGGTGAACACTGAAGCTTTCTTT; cdr3_aa: CASSSRQGVNTEAFF
d_call: .; v_call: TRBV11-1; j_call: TRBJ1-5; cdr3_length: 15; clone_size: .; cdr3_nt: TGTGCCAGCAGCTTAGGTGAGGGGGGCAATCAGCCCCAGCATTTT; cdr3_aa: CASSLGEGGNQPQHF
d_call: TRBD1; v_call: TRBV10-3; j_call: TRBJ1-5; cdr3_length: 17; clone_size: .; cdr3_nt: TGTGCCATCAGTGAGTCCCCGGGACAGGGAGGATCAGGGCCCCAGCATTTT; cdr3_aa: CAISESPGQGGSGPQHF
d_call: .; v_call: TRBV27; j_call: TRBJ2-7; cdr3_length: 15; clone_size: .; cdr3_nt: TGTGCCAGCAAAATTGGGGGGTGGATAACCTACGAGCAGTACTTC; cdr3_aa: CASKIGGWITYEQYF
d_call: .; v_call: TRBV27; j_call: TRBJ1-1; cdr3_length: 15; clone_size: .; cdr3_nt: TGTGCCAGCAGTTTGGCAGGGGATATGAACACTGAAGCTTTCTTT; cdr3_aa: CASSLAGDMNTEAFF
d_call: .; v_call: TRBV4-2; j_call: TRBJ2-6; cdr3_length: 17; clone_size: .; cdr3_nt: TGTGCCAGCAGCCAAGATGTAGTGAGCTCTGGGGCCAACGTCCTGACTTTC; cdr3_aa: CASSQDVVSSGANVLTF
d_call: TRBD2; v_call: TRBV4-2; j_call: TRBJ2-3; cdr3_length: 16; clone_size: .; cdr3_nt: TGTGCCAGCAGCCAAGACACTAGCGGGAGAACAGATACGCAGTATTTT; cdr3_aa: CASSQDTSGRTDTQYF
d_call: TRBD1; v_call: TRBV30; j_call: TRBJ2-5; cdr3_length: 13; clone_size: .; cdr3_nt: TGTGCCTGGAGTGGGACAGGGGGAGAGACCCAGTACTTC; cdr3_aa: CAWSGTGGETQYF
d_call: TRBD2; v_call: TRBV30; j_call: TRBJ2-7; cdr3_length: 17; clone_size: .; cdr3_nt: TGTGCCTGGAGTGGGGGGGCAAGTGGAGCGGGAGAGTACGAGCAGTACTTC; cdr3_aa: CAWSGGASGAGEYEQYF
d_call: .; v_call: TRBV2; j_call: TRBJ2-5; cdr3_length: 15; clone_size: .; cdr3_nt: TGTGCCAGCAGTGAAAGGGGGGGGCCTCAAGAGACCCAGTACTTC; cdr3_aa: CASSERGGPQETQYF
d_call: TRBD1; v_call: TRBV30; j_call: TRBJ1-2; cdr3_length: 13; clone_size: .; cdr3_nt: TGTGCCTGGAACAGGGGCGCTAACTATGGCTACACCTTC; cdr3_aa: CAWNRGANYGYTF
d_call: TRBD2; v_call: TRBV5-6; j_call: TRBJ2-7; cdr3_length: 16; clone_size: .; cdr3_nt: TGTGCCAGCAGCTTGGGGGGCACTAGCGGTGTACGGGAGCAGTACTTC; cdr3_aa: CASSLGGTSGVREQYF
d_call: TRBD2; v_call: TRBV5-1; j_call: TRBJ2-1; cdr3_length: 14; clone_size: .; cdr3_nt: TGCGCCAGCAATGGAGCGGGAGTAGGCAATGAGCAGTTCTTC; cdr3_aa: CASNGAGVGNEQFF
d_call: .; v_call: TRBV19; j_call: TRBJ1-1; cdr3_length: 15; clone_size: .; cdr3_nt: TGTGCCAGTAGCAATGGGGGGGTTAAGAACACTGAAGCTTTCTTT; cdr3_aa: CASSNGGVKNTEAFF
d_call: .; v_call: TRBV28; j_call: TRBJ2-7; cdr3_length: 13; clone_size: few; cdr3_nt: TGTGCCAGCGCGAATTGGCGGGGTGGAGAGCAGTACTTC; cdr3_aa: CASANWRGGEQYF
d_call: TRBD2; v_call: TRBV7-2; j_call: TRBJ2-7; cdr3_length: 15; clone_size: .; cdr3_nt: TGTGCCAGCAGCTCCCAGCAGGGAGGGTCCTACGAGCAGTACTTC; cdr3_aa: CASSSQQGGSYEQYF
d_call: .; v_call: TRBV7-2; j_call: TRBJ2-7; cdr3_length: 16; clone_size: .; cdr3_nt: TGTGCCAGCAGCCCAACTCCATCTAGAGCCTCCTACGAGCAGTACTTC; cdr3_aa: CASSPTPSRASYEQYF
d_call: .; v_call: TRBV2; j_call: TRBJ2-1; cdr3_length: 15; clone_size: .; cdr3_nt: TGTGCCAGCAGTGAAGCTTGGGCAGGGCGCAATGAGCAGTTCTTC; cdr3_aa: CASSEAWAGRNEQFF
d_call: TRBD1; v_call: TRBV9; j_call: TRBJ1-4; cdr3_length: 15; clone_size: .; cdr3_nt: TGTGCCAGCAGCGTAGAGCAGGGGGGAAGGGAAAAACTGTTTTTT; cdr3_aa: CASSVEQGGREKLFF
d_call: .; v_call: TRBV7-8; j_call: TRBJ2-7; cdr3_length: 13; clone_size: .; cdr3_nt: TGTGCCAGCAGCTTAGCCCAGGGTTCCGAGCAGTACTTC; cdr3_aa: CASSLAQGSEQYF
d_call: .; v_call: TRBV9; j_call: TRBJ2-5; cdr3_length: 15; clone_size: .; cdr3_nt: TGTGCCAGCAGCGTAGGTGGAGGTAGTAGGGAGACCCAGTACTTC; cdr3_aa: CASSVGGGSRETQYF
d_call: TRBD1; v_call: TRBV5-1; j_call: TRBJ2-7; cdr3_length: 16; clone_size: .; cdr3_nt: TGCGCCAGCAGCTTGGCGGTGGGACAGAGTACCTACGAGCAGTACTTC; cdr3_aa: CASSLAVGQSTYEQYF
d_call: .; v_call: TRBV27; j_call: TRBJ1-3; cdr3_length: 12; clone_size: .; cdr3_nt: TGTGCCAGCAGTTTCAGGGGTGGCACCATATATTTT; cdr3_aa: CASSFRGGTIYF